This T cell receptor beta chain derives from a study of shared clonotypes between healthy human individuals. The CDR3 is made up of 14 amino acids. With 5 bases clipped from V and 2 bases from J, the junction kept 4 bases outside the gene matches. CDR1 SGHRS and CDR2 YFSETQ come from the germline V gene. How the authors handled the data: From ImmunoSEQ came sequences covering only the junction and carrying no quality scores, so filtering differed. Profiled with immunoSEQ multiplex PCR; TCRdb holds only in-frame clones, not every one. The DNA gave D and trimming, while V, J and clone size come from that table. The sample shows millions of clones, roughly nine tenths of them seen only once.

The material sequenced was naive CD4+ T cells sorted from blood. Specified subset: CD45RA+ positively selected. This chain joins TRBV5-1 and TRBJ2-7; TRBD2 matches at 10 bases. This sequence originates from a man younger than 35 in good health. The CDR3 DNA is TGCGCCAGCAGTTGGACTAGCGGCCCCTACGAGCAGTACTTC. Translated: CASSWTSGPYEQYF.